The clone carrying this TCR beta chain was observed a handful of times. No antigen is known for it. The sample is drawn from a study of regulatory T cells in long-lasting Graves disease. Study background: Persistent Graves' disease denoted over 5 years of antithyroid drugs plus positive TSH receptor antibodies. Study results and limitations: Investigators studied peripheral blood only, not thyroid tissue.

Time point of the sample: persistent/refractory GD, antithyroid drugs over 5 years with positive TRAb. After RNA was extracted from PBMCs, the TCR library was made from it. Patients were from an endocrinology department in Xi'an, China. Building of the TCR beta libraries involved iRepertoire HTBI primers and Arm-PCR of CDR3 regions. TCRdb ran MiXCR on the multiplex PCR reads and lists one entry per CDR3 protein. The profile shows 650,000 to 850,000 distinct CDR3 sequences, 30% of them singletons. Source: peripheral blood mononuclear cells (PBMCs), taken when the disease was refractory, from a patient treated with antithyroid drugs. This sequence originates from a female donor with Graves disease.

This CDR3 reads CASSEAPVGYEQYF. In nucleotides, the CDR3 is TGTGCCAGCAGTGAAGCGCCCGTAGGCTACGAGCAGTACTTC. The rearrangement uses TRBV6-1 and TRBJ2-7; D gene ambiguous. V lost 0 bases, J lost 3 bases, and 9 bases lay in between. The germline gives CDR1 MNHNS, CDR2 SASEGT. The CDR3 is made up of 14 amino acids.